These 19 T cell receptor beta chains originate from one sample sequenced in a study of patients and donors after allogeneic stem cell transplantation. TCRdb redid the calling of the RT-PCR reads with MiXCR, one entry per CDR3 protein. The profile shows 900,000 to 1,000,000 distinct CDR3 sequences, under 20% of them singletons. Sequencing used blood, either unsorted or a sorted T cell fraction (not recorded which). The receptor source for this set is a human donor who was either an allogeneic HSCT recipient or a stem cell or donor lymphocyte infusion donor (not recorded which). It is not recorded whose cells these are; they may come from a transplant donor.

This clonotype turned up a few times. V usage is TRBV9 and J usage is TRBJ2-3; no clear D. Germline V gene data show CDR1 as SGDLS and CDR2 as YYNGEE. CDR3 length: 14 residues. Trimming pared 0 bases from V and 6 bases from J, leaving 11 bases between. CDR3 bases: TGTGCCAGCAGCGTAGCGTCCGGGTACGATACGCAGTATTTT. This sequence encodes CASSVASGYDTQYF.

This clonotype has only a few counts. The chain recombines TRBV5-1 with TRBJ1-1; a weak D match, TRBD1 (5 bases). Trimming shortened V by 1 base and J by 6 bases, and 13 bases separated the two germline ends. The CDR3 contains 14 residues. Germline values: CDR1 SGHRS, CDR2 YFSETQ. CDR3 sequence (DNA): TGCGCCAGCAGCTTGAGCCCGGGAGGGGCTGAAGCTTTCTTT. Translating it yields CASSLSPGGAEAFF.

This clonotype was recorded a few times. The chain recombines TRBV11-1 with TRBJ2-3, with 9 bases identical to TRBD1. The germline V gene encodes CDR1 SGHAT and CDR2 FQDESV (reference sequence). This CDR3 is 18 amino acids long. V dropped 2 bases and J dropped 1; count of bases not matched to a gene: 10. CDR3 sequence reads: CASSLRLQGARGTDTQYF. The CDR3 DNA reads TGTGCCAGCAGCTTACGGCTACAGGGGGCGCGGGGCACAGATACGCAGTATTTT.

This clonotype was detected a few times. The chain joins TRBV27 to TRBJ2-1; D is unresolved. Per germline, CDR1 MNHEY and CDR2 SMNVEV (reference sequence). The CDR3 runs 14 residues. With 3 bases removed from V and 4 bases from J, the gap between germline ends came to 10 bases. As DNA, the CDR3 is TGTGCCAGCAGTTTTACGGCAGATTACAATGAGCAGTTCTTC. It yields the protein CASSFTADYNEQFF.

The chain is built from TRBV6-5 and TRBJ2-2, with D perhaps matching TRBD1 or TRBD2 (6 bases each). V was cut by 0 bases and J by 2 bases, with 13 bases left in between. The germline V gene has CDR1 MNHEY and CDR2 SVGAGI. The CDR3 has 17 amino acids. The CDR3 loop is CASSYSRSGANTGELFF. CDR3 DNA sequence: TGTGCCAGCAGTTACTCGAGGTCGGGGGCTAACACCGGGGAGCTGTTTTTT.

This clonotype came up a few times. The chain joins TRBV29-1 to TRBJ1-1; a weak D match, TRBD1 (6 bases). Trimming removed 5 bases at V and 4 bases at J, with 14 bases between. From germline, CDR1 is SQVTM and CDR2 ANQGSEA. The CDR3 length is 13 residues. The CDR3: CSVPQGEGTEAFF. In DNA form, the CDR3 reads TGCAGCGTTCCACAGGGAGAAGGCACTGAAGCTTTCTTT.

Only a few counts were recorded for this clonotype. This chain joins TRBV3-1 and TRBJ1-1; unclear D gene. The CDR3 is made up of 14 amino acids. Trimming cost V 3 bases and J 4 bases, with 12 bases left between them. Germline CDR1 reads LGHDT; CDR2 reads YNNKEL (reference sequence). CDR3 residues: CASSHSPRGTEAFF. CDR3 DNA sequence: TGTGCCAGCAGCCACAGTCCGAGAGGCACTGAAGCTTTCTTT. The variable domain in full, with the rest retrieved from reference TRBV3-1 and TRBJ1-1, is DTAVSQTPKYLVTQMGNDKSIKCEQNLGHDTMYWYKQDSKKFLKIMFSYNNKELIINETVPNRFSPKSPDKAHLNLHINSLELGDSAVYFCASSHSPRGTEAFFGQGTRLTVV.

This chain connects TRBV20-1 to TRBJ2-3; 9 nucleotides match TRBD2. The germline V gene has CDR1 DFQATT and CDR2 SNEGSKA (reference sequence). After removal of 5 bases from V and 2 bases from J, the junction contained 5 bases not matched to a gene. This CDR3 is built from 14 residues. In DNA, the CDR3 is TGCAGTGCTCCCACTAGCGGGTTCACAGATACGCAGTATTTT. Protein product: CSAPTSGFTDTQYF.

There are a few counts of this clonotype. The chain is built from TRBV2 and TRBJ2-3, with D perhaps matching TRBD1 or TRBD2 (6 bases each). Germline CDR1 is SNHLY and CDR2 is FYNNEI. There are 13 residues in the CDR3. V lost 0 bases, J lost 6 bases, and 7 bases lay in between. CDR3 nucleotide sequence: TGTGCCAGCAGTGAAGCCGGGGGCGATACGCAGTATTTT. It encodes CASSEAGGDTQYF.

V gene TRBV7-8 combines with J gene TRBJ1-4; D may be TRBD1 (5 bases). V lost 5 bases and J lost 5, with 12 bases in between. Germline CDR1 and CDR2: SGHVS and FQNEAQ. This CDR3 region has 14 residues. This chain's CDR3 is CASSKTDLNEKLFF. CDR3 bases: TGTGCCAGCAGCAAGACAGATCTCAATGAAAAACTGTTTTTT. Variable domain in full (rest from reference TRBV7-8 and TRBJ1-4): GAGVSQSPRYKVAKRGQDVALRCDPISGHVSLFWYQQALGQGPEFLTYFQNEAQLDKSGLPSDRFFAERPEGSVSTLKIQRTQQEDSAVYLCASSKTDLNEKLFFGSGTQLSVL.

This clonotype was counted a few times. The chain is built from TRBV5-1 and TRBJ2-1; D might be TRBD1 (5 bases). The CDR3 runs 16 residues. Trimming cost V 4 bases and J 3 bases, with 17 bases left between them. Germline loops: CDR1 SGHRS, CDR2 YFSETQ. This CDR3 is CASSNDSPTYYNEQFF. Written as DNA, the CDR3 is TGCGCCAGCAGCAACGACAGCCCTACATACTACAATGAGCAGTTCTTC.

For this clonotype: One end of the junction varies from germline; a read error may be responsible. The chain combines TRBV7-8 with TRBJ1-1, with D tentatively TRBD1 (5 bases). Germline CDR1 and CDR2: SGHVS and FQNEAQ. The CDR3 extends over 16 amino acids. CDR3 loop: CASCLLGGRGSTEAFF. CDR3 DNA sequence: TGTGCCAGCTGCTTATTAGGCGGGCGGGGGAGCACTGAAGCTTTCTTT. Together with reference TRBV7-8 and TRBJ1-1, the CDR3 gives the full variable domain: GAGVSQSPRYKVAKRGQDVALRCDPISGHVSLFWYQQALGQGPEFLTYFQNEAQLDKSGLPSDRFFAERPEGSVSTLKIQRTQQEDSAVYLCASCLLGGRGSTEAFFGQGTRLTVV.

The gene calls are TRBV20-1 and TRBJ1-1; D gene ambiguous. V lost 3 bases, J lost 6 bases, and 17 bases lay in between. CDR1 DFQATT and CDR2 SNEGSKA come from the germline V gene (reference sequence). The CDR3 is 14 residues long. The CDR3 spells CSARRSPESAEAFF. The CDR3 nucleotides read TGCAGTGCTAGGAGAAGCCCTGAATCGGCTGAAGCTTTCTTT.

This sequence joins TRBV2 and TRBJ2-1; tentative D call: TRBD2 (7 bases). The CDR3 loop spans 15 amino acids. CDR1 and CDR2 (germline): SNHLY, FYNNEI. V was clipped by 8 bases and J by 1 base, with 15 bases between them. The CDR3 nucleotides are TGTGCCAGCGGCAAGGGGGGGAAATCCTACAATGAGCAGTTCTTC. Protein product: CASGKGGKSYNEQFF.

CDR3 sequence: CASSLNGLAGTYEQYF. In nucleotides, the CDR3 is TGTGCCAGCAGCCTAAACGGACTAGCGGGGACCTACGAGCAGTACTTC. The chain has TRBV7-2 and TRBJ2-7; 12 nucleotides align to TRBD2. The germline gives CDR1 SGHTA, CDR2 FQGNSA. V dropped 5 bases and J dropped 2; count of bases not matched to a gene: 7. There are 16 residues in the CDR3.

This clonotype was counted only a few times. CDR3 amino acids: CASSYDKIGELFF. The CDR3 coding sequence is TGTGCCAGCAGTTACGACAAAATCGGGGAGCTGTTTTTT. The chain combines TRBV6-5 with TRBJ2-2; D not certain. This CDR3 has 13 residues. Trimming removed 2 bases from V and 7 bases from J, with 8 bases in between. Germline CDR1 MNHEY, CDR2 SVGAGI.

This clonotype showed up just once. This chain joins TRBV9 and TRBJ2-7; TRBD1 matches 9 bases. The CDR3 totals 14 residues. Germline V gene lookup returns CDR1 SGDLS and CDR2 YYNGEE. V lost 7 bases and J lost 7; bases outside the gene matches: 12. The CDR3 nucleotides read TGTGCCAGCGGGCCGGGACAGGGCCCCCAGGAGCAGTACTTC. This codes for CASGPGQGPQEQYF.

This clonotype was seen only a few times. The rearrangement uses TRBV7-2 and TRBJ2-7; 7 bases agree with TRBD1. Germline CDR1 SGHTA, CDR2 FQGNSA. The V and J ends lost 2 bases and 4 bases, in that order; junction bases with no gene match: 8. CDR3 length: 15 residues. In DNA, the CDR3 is TGTGCCAGCAGCTTACAGGCAGGGGGATTGTACGAGCAGTACTTC. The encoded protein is CASSLQAGGLYEQYF.

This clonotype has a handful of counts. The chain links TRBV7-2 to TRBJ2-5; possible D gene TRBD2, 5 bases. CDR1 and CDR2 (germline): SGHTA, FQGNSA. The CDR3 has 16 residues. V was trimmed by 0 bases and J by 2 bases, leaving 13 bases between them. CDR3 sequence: CASSLARAELQETQYF. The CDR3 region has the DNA TGTGCCAGCAGCTTAGCACGAGCGGAGTTACAAGAGACCCAGTACTTC.